These T cell receptor beta chains were read from a single sample in a study of blood T cell repertoires in COVID-19. Generated by immunoSEQ multiplex PCR, the TCRdb table keeps only in-frame clones and is missing some. The sample shows about 80,000 clones, around 81% of them seen only once. The sequenced sample was peripheral blood. These receptors all stem from a man older than 75 with active or convalescent COVID-19. Both conserved end residues are part of each CDR3. Fields, in order: D gene, V gene, clone size, J gene, CDR3 length, CDR3 DNA, CDR3 protein. D genes are given only for firm matches. Clone size appears in some rows only: once, few, many, or a class for an expanded clone.

.,TRBV5-4,.,TRBJ1-4,15,TGTGCCAGCAGCTTGGGTCGGGCGGGAGGTGAAAAACTGTTTTTT,CASSLGRAGGEKLFF
.,TRBV14,.,TRBJ1-5,12,TGTGCCGGGAGGCTGCCCAATCAGCCCCAGCATTTT,CAGRLPNQPQHF
.,TRBV5-1,few,TRBJ2-1,14,TGCGCCAGCAGCTTAGGGGGGGCTTACAATGAGCAGTTCTTC,CASSLGGAYNEQFF
TRBD1,TRBV18,.,TRBJ1-5,16,TGTGCCAGCTCACCACGGGGACAGGGATGGGATCAGCCCCAGCATTTT,CASSPRGQGWDQPQHF
.,TRBV5-4,.,TRBJ2-5,15,TGTGCCAGCAGCTCAATACAACAGGGGAGGGAGACCCAGTACTTC,CASSSIQQGRETQYF
TRBD1,TRBV3-1/TRBV3-2,.,TRBJ1-3,15,TGTGCCAGCAGCCGCAGGGGGTCTGCTGGAAACACCATATATTTT,CASSRRGSAGNTIYF
TRBD1,TRBV28,.,TRBJ1-3,12,TGTGCCAGCAGGGAACAGGGGGACACCATATATTTT,CASREQGDTIYF
.,TRBV2,.,TRBJ2-3,16,TGTGCCAGCAGTGAAAAGTTCCACGGGGGCACAGATACGCAGTATTTT,CASSEKFHGGTDTQYF
TRBD1,TRBV5-1,.,TRBJ1-2,15,TGCGCCAGCAGCTTGGACGGGACAGGCCTCTATGGCTACACCTTC,CASSLDGTGLYGYTF
.,TRBV19,.,TRBJ2-6,17,TGTGCCAGTAGTATGGGCAGGGGTTTCTCTGGGGCCAACGTCCTGACTTTC,CASSMGRGFSGANVLTF
.,TRBV11-3,.,TRBJ2-2,12,TGTGCCAGCAGGGTGACTAACGGGGAGCTGTTTTTT,CASRVTNGELFF
.,TRBV30,.,TRBJ1-2,18,TGTGCCTGGAGTGTACTGCCCGGGTCAGTACAAAGACTGGGTAGCTACACCTTC,CAWSVLPGSVQRLGSYTF
TRBD2,TRBV19,.,TRBJ2-2,15,TGTGCCAGTAGTCATCCTAGCGGGAACACCGGGGAGCTGTTTTTT,CASSHPSGNTGELFF
.,TRBV27,once,TRBJ1-5,16,TGTGCCAGCAGTCGGCAGCCGGACACTCTCAATCAGCCCCAGCATTTT,CASSRQPDTLNQPQHF
.,TRBV15,.,TRBJ1-1,16,TGTGCCACCAGCAGAGATCTAGCGGGGGCCCGCACTGAAGCTTTCTTT,CATSRDLAGARTEAFF
.,TRBV4-1,.,TRBJ2-6,17,TGCGCCAGCAGCCAAGTTCACAAATCCTCTGGGGCCAACGTCCTGACTTTC,CASSQVHKSSGANVLTF
.,TRBV30,.,TRBJ2-1,10,TGTGCCTGGGGGGCAAATGAGCAGTTCTTC,CAWGANEQFF
TRBD1,TRBV2,.,TRBJ1-2,13,TGTGCCAGCAGGGACAGGGGGCGCTCTGGCTACACCTTC,CASRDRGRSGYTF
TRBD2,TRBV30,.,TRBJ2-5,16,TGTGCCTGGAGCTCGAGCGGGAGGGGTTACCAAGAGACCCAGTACTTC,CAWSSSGRGYQETQYF
.,TRBV30,.,TRBJ1-6,15,TGTGCCTGGTCGGCTTTCATGGAGGATAATTCACCCCTCCACTTT,CAWSAFMEDNSPLHF
.,TRBV5-6,.,TRBJ2-2,16,TGTGCCAGCAGCTTTTCAGGGAGGAGGAGCACCGGGGAGCTGTTTTTT,CASSFSGRRSTGELFF
TRBD1,TRBV19,.,TRBJ2-5,13,TGTGCCTCCCGGGAAGGGGGCGGAGAGACCCAGTACTTC,CASREGGGETQYF
.,TRBV6-5,.,TRBJ1-1,12,TGTGCCAGCAGGCCCAGGGTTACTGAAGCTTTCTTT,CASRPRVTEAFF
TRBD1,TRBV5-1,.,TRBJ1-3,16,TGCGCCAGCAGCTCCCGGACAGGGGGGTATGGAAACACCATATATTTT,CASSSRTGGYGNTIYF
.,TRBV28,few,TRBJ1-2,14,TGTGCCACCCGACCCCACAGGGACAACTATGGCTACACCTTC,CATRPHRDNYGYTF
.,TRBV3-1/TRBV3-2,.,TRBJ1-1,14,TGTGCCAGCAGCCGCTCCGGGAGTAACACTGAAGCTTTCTTT,CASSRSGSNTEAFF
.,TRBV5-1,.,TRBJ1-3,16,TGCGCCAGCAGCTTAACACAGGGTGTATCTGGAAACACCATATATTTT,CASSLTQGVSGNTIYF
.,TRBV24-1,few,TRBJ1-2,14,TGTGCCACCAGTGGCGCGGGGGGGAGAGATGGCTACACCTTC,CATSGAGGRDGYTF
.,TRBV24-1,.,TRBJ1-5,14,TGTGCCACCAGTGACCGACAGGAAAATCAGCCCCAGCATTTT,CATSDRQENQPQHF
TRBD1,TRBV7-2,.,TRBJ1-5,15,TGTGCCAGCAGCTTCGACAGGGCGAACAATCAGCCCCAGCATTTT,CASSFDRANNQPQHF
.,TRBV28,.,TRBJ2-1,17,TGTGCCAGCAGTTTATCCCCCGCTACTCCGCTGGAGCTTGAGCAGTTCTTC,CASSLSPATPLELEQFF
.,TRBV24-1,.,TRBJ1-2,11,TGTGCCATCAAGAGCGGGGATGGCTACACCTTC,CAIKSGDGYTF
TRBD1,TRBV24-1,.,TRBJ1-1,16,TGTGCCACCAGTGATTCGAAGACAGGGGTGAGTACTGAAGCTTTCTTT,CATSDSKTGVSTEAFF
.,TRBV14,.,TRBJ1-3,15,TGTGCCAGCAGCCAAGAAATCTGGGTGGGCAACACCATATATTTT,CASSQEIWVGNTIYF
TRBD2,TRBV6-5,.,TRBJ2-1,14,TGTGCCAGCAGATTGACTAGCGGGTGGGATGAGCAGTTCTTC,CASRLTSGWDEQFF